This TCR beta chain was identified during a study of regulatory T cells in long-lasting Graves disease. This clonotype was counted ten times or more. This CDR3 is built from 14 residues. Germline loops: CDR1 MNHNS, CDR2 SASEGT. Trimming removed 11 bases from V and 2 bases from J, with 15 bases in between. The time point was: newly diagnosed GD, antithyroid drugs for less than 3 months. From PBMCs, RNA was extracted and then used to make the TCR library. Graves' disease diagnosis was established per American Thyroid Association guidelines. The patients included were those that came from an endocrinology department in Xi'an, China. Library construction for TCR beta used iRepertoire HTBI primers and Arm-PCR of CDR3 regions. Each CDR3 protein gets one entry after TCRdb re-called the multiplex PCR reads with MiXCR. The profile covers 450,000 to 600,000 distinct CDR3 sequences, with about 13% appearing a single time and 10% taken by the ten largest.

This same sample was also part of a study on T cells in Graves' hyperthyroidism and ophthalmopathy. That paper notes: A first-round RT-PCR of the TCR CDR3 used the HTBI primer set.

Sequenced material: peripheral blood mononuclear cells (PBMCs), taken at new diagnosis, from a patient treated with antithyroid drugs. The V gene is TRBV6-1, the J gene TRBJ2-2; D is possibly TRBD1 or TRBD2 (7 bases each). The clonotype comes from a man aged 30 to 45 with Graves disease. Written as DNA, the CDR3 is TGTGCCGGTGGGAGGGGGCCAAACACCGGGGAGCTGTTTTTT. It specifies CAGGRGPNTGELFF.